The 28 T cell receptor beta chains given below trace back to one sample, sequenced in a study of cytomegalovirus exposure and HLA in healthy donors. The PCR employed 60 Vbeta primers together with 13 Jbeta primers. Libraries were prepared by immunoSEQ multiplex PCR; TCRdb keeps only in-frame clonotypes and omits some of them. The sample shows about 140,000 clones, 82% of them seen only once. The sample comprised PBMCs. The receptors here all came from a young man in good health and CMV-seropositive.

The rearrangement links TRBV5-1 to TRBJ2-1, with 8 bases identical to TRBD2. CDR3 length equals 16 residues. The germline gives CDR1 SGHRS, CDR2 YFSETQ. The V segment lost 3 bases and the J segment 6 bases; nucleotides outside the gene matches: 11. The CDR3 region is CASSSSWAGGGNEQFF. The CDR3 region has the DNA TGCGCCAGCAGCTCATCATGGGCGGGAGGTGGCAATGAGCAGTTCTTC. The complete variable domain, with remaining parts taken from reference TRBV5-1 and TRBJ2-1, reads KAGVTQTPRYLIKTRGQQVTLSCSPISGHRSVSWYQQTPGQGLQFLFEYFSETQRNKGNFPGRFSGRQFSNSRSEMNVSTLELGDSALYLCASSSSWAGGGNEQFFGPGTRLTVL.

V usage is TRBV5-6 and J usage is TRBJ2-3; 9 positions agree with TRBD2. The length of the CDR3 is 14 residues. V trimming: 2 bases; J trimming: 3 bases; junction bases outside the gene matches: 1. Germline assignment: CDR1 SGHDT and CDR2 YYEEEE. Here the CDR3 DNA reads TGTGCCAGCAGCTTTAGCGGGAGTACAGATACGCAGTATTTT. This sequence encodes CASSFSGSTDTQYF.

CDR3 in DNA: TGTGCCAGCAGCGTTCGCAGGGTGTCAGATACGCAGTATTTT. The encoded protein is CASSVRRVSDTQYF. The chain is built from TRBV11-3 and TRBJ2-3, with D perhaps matching TRBD1 (5 bases). In germline, CDR1 is SGHNT, CDR2 YENEEA. The CDR3 length is 14 residues. V gave up 5 bases and J gave up 4 bases, with 13 bases separating them. Full variable domain (remainder filled in from reference TRBV11-3 and TRBJ2-3): EAGVVQSPRYKIIEKKQPVAFWCNPISGHNTLYWYLQNLGQGPELLIRYENEEAVDDSQLPKDRFSAERLKGVDSTLKIQPAELGDSAVYLCASSVRRVSDTQYFGPGTRLTVL.

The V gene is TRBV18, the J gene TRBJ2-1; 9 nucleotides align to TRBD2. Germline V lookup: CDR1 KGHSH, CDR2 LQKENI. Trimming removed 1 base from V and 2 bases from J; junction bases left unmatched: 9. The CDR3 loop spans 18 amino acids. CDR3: CASSPRVAGGLPYNEQFF. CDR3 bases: TGTGCCAGCTCACCACGAGTTGCGGGGGGGCTCCCCTACAATGAGCAGTTCTTC.

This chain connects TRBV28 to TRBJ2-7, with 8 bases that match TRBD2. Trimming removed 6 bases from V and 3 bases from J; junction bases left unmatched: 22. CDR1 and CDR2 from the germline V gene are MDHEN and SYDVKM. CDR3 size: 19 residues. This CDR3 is CASSLGVRGRIIGRYEQYF. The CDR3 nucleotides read TGTGCCAGCAGCTTGGGGGTCCGCGGGAGGATAATTGGCCGCTACGAGCAGTACTTC.

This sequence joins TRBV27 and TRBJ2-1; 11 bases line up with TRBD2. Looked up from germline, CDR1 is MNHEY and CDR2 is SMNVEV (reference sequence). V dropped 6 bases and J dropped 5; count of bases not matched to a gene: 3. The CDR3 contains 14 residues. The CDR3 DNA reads TGTGCCAGCAGCTCGGGACTAGCGGACAATGAGCAGTTCTTC. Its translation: CASSSGLADNEQFF.

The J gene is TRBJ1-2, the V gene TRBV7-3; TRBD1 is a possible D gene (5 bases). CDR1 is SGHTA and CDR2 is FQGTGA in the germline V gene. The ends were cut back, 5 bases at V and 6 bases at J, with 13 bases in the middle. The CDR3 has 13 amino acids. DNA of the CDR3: TGTGCCAGCAGCCCCGGGGGGGAACATGGCTACACCTTC. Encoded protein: CASSPGGEHGYTF.

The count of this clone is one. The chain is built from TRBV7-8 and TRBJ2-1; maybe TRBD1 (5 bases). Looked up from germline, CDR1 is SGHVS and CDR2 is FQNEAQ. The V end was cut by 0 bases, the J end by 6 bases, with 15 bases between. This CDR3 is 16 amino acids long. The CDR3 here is CASSLARRVGFNEQFF. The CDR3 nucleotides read TGTGCCAGCAGCTTAGCTCGCAGGGTTGGATTCAATGAGCAGTTCTTC.

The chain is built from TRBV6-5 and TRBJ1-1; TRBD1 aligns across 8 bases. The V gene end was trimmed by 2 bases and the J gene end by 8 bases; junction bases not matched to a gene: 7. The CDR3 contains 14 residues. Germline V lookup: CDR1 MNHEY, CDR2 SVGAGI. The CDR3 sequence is CASSYDRGNLEAFF. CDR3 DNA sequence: TGTGCCAGCAGTTACGACAGGGGAAACCTAGAAGCTTTCTTT.

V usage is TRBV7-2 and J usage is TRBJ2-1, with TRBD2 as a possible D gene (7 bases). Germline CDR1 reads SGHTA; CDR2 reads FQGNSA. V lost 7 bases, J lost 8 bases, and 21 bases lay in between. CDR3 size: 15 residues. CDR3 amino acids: CASIAWAGAGDEQFF. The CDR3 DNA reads TGTGCCAGCATCGCCTGGGCGGGGGCAGGCGATGAGCAGTTCTTC.

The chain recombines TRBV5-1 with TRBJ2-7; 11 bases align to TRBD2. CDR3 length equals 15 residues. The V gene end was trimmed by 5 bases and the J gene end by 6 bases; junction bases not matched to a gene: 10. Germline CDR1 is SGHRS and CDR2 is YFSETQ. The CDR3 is CASSFLAGGPGEQYF. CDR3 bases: TGCGCCAGCAGTTTCTTAGCGGGAGGGCCCGGCGAGCAGTACTTC.

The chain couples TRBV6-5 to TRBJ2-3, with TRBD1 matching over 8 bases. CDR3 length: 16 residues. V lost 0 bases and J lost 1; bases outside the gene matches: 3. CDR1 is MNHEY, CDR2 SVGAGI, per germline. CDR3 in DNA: TGTGCCAGCAGTTACTCAGGACAGGGTGGCACAGATACGCAGTATTTT. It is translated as CASSYSGQGGTDTQYF.

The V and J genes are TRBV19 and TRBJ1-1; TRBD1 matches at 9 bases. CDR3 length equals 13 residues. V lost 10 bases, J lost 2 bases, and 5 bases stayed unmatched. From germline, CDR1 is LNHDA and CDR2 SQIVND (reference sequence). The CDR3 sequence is CATSDRGNTEAFF. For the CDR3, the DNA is TGTGCCACCTCGGACAGGGGCAACACTGAAGCTTTCTTT.

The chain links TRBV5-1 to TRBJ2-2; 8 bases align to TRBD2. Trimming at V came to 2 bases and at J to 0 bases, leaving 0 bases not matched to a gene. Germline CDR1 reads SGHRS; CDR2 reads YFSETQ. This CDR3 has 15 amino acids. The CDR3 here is CASSLAGANTGELFF. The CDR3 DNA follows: TGCGCCAGCAGCTTAGCGGGGGCGAACACCGGGGAGCTGTTTTTT.

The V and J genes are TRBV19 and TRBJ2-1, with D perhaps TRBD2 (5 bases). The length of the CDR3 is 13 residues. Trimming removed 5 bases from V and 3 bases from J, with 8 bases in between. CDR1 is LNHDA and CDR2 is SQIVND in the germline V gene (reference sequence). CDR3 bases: TGTGCCAGTAGTCCTCGGGGCTACAATGAGCAGTTCTTC. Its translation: CASSPRGYNEQFF. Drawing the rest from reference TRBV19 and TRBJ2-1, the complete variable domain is DGGITQSPKYLFRKEGQNVTLSCEQNLNHDAMYWYRQDPGQGLRLIYYSQIVNDFQKGDIAEGYSVSREKKESFPLTVTSAQKNPTAFYLCASSPRGYNEQFFGPGTRLTVL.

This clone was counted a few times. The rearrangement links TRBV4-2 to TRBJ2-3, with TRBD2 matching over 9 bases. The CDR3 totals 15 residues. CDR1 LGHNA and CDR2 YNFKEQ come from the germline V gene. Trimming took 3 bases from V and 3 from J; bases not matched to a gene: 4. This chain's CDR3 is CASSQAGGGTDTQYF. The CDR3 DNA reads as TGTGCCAGCAGCCAGGCGGGAGGGGGAACAGATACGCAGTATTTT.

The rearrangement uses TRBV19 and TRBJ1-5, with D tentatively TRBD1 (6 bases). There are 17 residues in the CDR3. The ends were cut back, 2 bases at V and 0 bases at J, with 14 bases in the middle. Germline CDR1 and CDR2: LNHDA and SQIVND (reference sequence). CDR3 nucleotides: TGTGCCAGTAGTATAAATCGAGAGGGGGTTAGCAATCAGCCCCAGCATTTT. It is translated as CASSINREGVSNQPQHF. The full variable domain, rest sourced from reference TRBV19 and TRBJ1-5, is DGGITQSPKYLFRKEGQNVTLSCEQNLNHDAMYWYRQDPGQGLRLIYYSQIVNDFQKGDIAEGYSVSREKKESFPLTVTSAQKNPTAFYLCASSINREGVSNQPQHFGDGTRLSIL.

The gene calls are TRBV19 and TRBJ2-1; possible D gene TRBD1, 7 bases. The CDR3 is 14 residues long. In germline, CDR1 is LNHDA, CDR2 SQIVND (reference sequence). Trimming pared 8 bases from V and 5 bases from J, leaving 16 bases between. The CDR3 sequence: CASHDREANNEQFF. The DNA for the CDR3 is TGTGCCAGTCACGACAGGGAGGCCAACAATGAGCAGTTCTTC.

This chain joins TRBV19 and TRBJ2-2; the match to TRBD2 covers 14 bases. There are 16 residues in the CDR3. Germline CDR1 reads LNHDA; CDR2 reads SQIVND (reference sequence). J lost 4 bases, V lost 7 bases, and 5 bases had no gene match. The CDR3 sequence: CASIGTSGRFTGELFF. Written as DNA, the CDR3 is TGTGCCAGTATTGGGACTAGCGGGAGATTCACCGGGGAGCTGTTTTTT.

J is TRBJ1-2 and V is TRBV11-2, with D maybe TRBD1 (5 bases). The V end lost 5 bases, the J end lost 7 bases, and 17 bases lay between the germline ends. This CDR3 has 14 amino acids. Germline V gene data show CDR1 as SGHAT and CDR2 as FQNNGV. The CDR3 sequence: CASSTSGTFLGYTF. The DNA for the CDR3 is TGTGCCAGCAGCACCTCCGGGACTTTTCTTGGCTACACCTTC.

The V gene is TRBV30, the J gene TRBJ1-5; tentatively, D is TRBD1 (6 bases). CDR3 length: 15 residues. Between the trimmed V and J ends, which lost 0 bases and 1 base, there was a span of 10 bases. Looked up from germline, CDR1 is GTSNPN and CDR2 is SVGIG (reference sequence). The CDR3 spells CAWSVGGRSNQPQHF. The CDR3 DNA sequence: TGTGCCTGGAGTGTTGGGGGCCGGAGCAATCAGCCCCAGCATTTT.

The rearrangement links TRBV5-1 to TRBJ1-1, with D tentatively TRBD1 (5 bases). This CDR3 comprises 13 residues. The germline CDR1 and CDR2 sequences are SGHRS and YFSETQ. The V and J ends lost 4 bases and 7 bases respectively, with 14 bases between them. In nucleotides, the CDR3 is TGCGCCAGCAGCCCGGGGGGGGTTGTTGAAGCTTTCTTT. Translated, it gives CASSPGGVVEAFF. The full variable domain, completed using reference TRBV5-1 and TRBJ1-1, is KAGVTQTPRYLIKTRGQQVTLSCSPISGHRSVSWYQQTPGQGLQFLFEYFSETQRNKGNFPGRFSGRQFSNSRSEMNVSTLELGDSALYLCASSPGGVVEAFFGQGTRLTVV.

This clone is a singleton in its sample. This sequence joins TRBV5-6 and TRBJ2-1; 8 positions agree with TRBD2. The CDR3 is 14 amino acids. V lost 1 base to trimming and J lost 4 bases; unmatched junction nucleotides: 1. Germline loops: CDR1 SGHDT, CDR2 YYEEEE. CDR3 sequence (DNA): TGTGCCAGCAGCTTGCGGGGGGGATACAATGAGCAGTTCTTC. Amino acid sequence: CASSLRGGYNEQFF.

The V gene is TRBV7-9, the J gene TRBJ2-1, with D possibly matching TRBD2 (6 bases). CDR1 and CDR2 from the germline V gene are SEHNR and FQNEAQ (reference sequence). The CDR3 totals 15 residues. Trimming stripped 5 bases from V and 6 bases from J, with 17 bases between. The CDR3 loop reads CASSLGLSRSNEQFF. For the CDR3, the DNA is TGTGCCAGCAGCCTAGGACTATCCCGCAGCAATGAGCAGTTCTTC.

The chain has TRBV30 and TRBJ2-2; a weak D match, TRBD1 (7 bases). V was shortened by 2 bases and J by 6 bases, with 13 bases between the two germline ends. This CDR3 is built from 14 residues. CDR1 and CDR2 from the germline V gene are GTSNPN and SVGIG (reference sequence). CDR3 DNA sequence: TGTGCCTGGAGTTCCGACAGGGAGGCCGGGGAGCTGTTTTTT. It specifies CAWSSDREAGELFF. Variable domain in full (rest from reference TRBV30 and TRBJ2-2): SQTIHQWPATLVQPVGSPLSLECTVEGTSNPNLYWYRQAAGRGLQLLFYSVGIGQISSEVPQNLSASRPQDRQFILSSKKLLLSDSGFYLCAWSSDREAGELFFGEGSRLTVL.

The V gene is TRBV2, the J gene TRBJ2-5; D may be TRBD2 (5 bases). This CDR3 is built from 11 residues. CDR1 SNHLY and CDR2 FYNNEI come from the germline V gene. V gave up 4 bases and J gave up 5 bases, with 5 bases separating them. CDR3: CASSGRETQYF. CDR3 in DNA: TGTGCCAGCAGTGGGAGGGAGACCCAGTACTTC.

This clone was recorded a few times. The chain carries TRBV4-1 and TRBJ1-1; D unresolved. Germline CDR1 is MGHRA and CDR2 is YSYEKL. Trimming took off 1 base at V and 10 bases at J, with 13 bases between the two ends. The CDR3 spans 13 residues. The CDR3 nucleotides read TGCGCCAGCAGCCAAGGTACTTCTTCGATAGCTTTCTTT. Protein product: CASSQGTSSIAFF.

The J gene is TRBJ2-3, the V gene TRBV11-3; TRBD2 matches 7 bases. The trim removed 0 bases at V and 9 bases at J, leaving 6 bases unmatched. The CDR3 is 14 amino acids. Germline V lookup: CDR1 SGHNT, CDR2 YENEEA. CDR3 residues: CASSLDVGRATQYF. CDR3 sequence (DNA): TGTGCCAGCAGCTTAGATGTAGGGAGGGCGACGCAGTATTTT. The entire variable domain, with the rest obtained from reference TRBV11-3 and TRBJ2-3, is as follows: EAGVVQSPRYKIIEKKQPVAFWCNPISGHNTLYWYLQNLGQGPELLIRYENEEAVDDSQLPKDRFSAERLKGVDSTLKIQPAELGDSAVYLCASSLDVGRATQYFGPGTRLTVL.